Below, one T cell receptor (beta chain) is given with its context. The study recruited people aged roughly 18 to 100 years across approximately 23 US areas. Participant-reported clinical history was the basis for cohort assignment. The protocol was immunoSEQ multiplex PCR, while the TCRdb copy is restricted to in-frame clones and leaves out a portion. The sample has 310,000 or so clones, almost 90% seen once. The data derive from a study of blood T cell repertoires in COVID-19. Study as a whole: The cDNA or gDNA used as material had been derived from T cells, B-cell-depleted T cells, or PBMCs.

This receptor was obtained from a woman in her late teens or twenties with acute COVID-19. Sequencing input: PBMCs or T cells enriched from blood (not recorded which).

DNA for the CDR3: TGTGCCAGCAGCGCACTAGCGGGAGGGGAGACCCAGTACTTC. Protein product: CASSALAGGETQYF. The V gene is TRBV9, the J gene TRBJ2-5; 13 bases agree with TRBD2. V lost 3 bases to trimming and J lost 5 bases; unmatched junction nucleotides: 1. Looked up from germline, CDR1 is SGDLS and CDR2 is YYNGEE. This CDR3 is 14 amino acids long.